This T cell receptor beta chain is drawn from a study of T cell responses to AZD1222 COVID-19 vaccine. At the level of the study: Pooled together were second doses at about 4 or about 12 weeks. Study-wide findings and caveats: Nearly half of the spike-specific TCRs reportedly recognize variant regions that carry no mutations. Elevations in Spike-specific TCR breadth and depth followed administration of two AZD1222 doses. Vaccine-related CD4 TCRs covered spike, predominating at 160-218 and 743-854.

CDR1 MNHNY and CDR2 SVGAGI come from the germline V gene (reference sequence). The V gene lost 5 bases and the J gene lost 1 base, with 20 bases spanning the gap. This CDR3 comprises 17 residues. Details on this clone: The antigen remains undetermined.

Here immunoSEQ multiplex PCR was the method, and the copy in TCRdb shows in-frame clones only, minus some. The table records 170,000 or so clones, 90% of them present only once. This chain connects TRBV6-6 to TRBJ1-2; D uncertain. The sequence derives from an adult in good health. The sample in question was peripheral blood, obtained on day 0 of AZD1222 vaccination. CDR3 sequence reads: CASSPQLGLVDNYGYTF. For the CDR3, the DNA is TGTGCCAGCAGTCCTCAATTAGGATTGGTTGATAACTATGGCTACACCTTC.